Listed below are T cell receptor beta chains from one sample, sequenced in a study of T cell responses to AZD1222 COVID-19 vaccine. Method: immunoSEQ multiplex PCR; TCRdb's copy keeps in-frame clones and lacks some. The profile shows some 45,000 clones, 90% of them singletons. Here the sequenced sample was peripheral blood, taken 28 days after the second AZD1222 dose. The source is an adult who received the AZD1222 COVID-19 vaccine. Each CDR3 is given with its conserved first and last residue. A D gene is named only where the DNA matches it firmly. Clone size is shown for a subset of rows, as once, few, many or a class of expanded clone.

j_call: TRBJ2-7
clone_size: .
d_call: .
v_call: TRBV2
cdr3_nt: TGTGCCAGCAGTGGACACATCGCTCGCGAGCAGTACTTC
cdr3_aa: CASSGHIAREQYF

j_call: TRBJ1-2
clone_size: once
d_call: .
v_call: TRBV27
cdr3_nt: TGTGCCAGCAGTATAGGGGGGGGGAGGAACTATGGCTACACCTTC
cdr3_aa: CASSIGGGRNYGYTF

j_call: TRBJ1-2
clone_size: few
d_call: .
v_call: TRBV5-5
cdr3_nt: TGTGCCAGCAGCCGGCCGGGCGGGGACCACTATGGCTACACCTTC
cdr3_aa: CASSRPGGDHYGYTF

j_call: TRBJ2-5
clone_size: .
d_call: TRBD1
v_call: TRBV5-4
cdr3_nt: TGTGCCAGCAGCCCGGGACAGAACCAAGAGACCCAGTACTTC
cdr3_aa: CASSPGQNQETQYF

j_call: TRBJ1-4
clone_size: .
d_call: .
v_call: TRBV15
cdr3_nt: TGTGCCACCAGCAGACCCACAAATCGGGAAAAACTGTTTTTT
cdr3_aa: CATSRPTNREKLFF

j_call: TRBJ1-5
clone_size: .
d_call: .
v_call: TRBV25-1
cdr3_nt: TGTGCCAGCAGTGAACGCGGGAATCAGCCCCAGCATTTT
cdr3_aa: CASSERGNQPQHF

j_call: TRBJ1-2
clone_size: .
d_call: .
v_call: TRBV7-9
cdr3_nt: TGTGCCAGCAGCCCCTCGGGAGGGGACTATGGCTACACCTTC
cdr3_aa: CASSPSGGDYGYTF

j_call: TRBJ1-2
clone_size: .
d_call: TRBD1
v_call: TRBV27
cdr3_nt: TGTGCCAGCAGTTTCGGCAGGGGGCGAATCATAGGTGGCTACACCTTC
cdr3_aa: CASSFGRGRIIGGYTF

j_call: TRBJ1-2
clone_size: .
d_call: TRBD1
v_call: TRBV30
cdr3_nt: TGTGCCTGGACCCTATCCGGGACAGGCTATGGCTACACCTTC
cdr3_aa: CAWTLSGTGYGYTF

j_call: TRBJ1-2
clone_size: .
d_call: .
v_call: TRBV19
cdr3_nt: TGTGCCAGTAGTGTGCCCGGGACGGCGTATGGCTACACCTTC
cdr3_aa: CASSVPGTAYGYTF

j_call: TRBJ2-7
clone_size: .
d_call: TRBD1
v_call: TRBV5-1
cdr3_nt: TGCGCCAGCACCGGGACAGACTCCTACGAGCAGTACTTC
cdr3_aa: CASTGTDSYEQYF

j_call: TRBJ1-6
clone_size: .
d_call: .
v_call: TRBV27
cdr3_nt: TGTGCCAGCCCTTACATACGGTACAGGGTTAATTCACCCCTCCACTTT
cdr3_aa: CASPYIRYRVNSPLHF

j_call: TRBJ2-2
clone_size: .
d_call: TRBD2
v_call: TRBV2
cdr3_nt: TGTGCCAGCAGTGTAGCGGGAATGAACACCGGGGAGCTGTTTTTT
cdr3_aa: CASSVAGMNTGELFF

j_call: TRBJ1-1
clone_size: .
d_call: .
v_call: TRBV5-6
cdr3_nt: TGTGCCAGCAGCTTGTTACGGGAGGGCACTGAAGCTTTCTTT
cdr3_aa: CASSLLREGTEAFF

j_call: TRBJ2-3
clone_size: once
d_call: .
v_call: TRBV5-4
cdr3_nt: TGTGCCAGCAGCTTGGGGGGACCTGGCACAGATACGCAGTATTTT
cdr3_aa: CASSLGGPGTDTQYF

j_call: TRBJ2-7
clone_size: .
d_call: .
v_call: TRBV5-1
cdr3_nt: TGCGCCAGCAGCTGGAGGGGCTACGAGCAGTACTTC
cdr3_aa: CASSWRGYEQYF

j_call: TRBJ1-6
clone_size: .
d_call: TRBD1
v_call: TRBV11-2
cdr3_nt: TGTGCCAGCAGCTCCCGGACAGGGCAAAATTCACCCCTCCACTTT
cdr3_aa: CASSSRTGQNSPLHF

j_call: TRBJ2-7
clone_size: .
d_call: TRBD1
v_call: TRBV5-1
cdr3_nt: TGCGCCAGCAGCTTGGGAGGGACAGCGATCTACGAGCAGTACTTC
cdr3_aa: CASSLGGTAIYEQYF

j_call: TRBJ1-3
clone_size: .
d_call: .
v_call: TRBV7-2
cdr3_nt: TGTGCCAGCAGCTTAGGGGACCTTGGAAACACCATATATTTT
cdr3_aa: CASSLGDLGNTIYF

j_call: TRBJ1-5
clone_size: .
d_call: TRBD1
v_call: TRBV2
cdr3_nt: TGTGCCAGCAGGGCGGACAGGGGAAGCAATCAGCCCCAGCATTTT
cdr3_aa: CASRADRGSNQPQHF

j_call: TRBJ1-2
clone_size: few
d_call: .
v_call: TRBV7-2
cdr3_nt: TGTGCCAGCAGCTTAGCCCCGTCCTATGGCTACACCTTC
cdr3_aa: CASSLAPSYGYTF

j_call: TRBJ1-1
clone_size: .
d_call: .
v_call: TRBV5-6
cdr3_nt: TGTGCCAGCAGCTTGGGGAGGGTATTAGGGACTGAAGCTTTCTTT
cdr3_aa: CASSLGRVLGTEAFF

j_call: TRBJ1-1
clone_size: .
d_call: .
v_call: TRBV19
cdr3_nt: TGTGCCAGTACCTCCATGCCGGGAGTTGAAGCTTTCTTT
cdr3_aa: CASTSMPGVEAFF

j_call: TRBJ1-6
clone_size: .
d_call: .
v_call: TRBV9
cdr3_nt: TGTGCCAGCAGCGCCCCGTCAGGGATGGGGTATAATTCACCCCTCCACTTT
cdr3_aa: CASSAPSGMGYNSPLHF

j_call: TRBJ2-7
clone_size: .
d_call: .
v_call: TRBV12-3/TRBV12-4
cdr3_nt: TGTGCCAGCAGTTTACTGACCAACGAGCAGTACTTC
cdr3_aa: CASSLLTNEQYF

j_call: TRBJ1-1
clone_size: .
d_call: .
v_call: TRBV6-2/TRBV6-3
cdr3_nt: TGTGCCAGCAGTTACTCACCCAGAAGGATGAACACTGAAGCTTTCTTT
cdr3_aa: CASSYSPRRMNTEAFF

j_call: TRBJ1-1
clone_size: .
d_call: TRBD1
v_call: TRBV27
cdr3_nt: TGTGCCAGCAGTTCTAGGTCTGTTGAGGGGGCGAAGGTAGTCCCTGAAGCTTTCTTT
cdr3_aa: CASSSRSVEGAKVVPEAFF

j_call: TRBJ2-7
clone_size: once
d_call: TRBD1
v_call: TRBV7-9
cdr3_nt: TGTGCCAGCAGCTCCGGGACAGGGACCACCCTGGAGTACTTC
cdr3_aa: CASSSGTGTTLEYF

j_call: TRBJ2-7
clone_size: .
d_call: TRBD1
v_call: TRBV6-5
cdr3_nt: TGTGCCAGCAACCCGACAGGGTATCGCCACGAGCAGTACTTC
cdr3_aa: CASNPTGYRHEQYF

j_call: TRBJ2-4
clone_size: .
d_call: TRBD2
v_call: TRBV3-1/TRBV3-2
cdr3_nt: TGTGCCAGCAGCCAAGAACCCAGCGGGGGGATCAAAAACATTCAGTACTTC
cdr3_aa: CASSQEPSGGIKNIQYF

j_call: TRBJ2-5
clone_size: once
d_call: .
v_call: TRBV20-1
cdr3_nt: TGCAGTGCTAGACCCCAAGAGACCCAGTACTTC
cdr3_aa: CSARPQETQYF

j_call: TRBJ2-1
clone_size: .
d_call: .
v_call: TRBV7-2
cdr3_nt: TGTGCCAGCAGCCGGGGAGGTGAGCAGTTCTTC
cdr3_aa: CASSRGGEQFF

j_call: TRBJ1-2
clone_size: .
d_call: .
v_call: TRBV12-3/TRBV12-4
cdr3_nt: TGTGCCAGCAGGAAACAGGGACTAAGGGGCTACACCTTC
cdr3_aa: CASRKQGLRGYTF

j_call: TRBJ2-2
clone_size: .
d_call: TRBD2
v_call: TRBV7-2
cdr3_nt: TGTGCCAGCAGGCTAGCGGGGGGTAACACCGGGGAGCTGTTTTTT
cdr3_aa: CASRLAGGNTGELFF

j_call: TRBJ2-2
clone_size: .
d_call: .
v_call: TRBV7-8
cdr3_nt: TGTGCCAGCAGCTTAGCCGCCAGGAGGAACACCGGGGAGCTGTTTTTT
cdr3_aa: CASSLAARRNTGELFF

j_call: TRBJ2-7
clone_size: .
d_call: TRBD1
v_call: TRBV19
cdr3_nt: TGTGCCAGTAGTATGCTCGGGACAGGGACGTGGGAGCAGTACTTC
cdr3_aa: CASSMLGTGTWEQYF

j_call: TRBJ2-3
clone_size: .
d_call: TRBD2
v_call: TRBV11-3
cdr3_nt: TGTGCCAGCAGCCCGGGGGGGGATACGCAGTATTTT
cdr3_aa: CASSPGGDTQYF

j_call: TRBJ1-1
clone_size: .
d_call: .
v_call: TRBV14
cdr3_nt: TGTGCCAGCAGCCAAGATCTGGACCTTGGGGCTTTCTTT
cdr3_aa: CASSQDLDLGAFF

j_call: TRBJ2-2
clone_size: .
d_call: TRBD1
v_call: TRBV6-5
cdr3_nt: TGTGCCAGCCGGACAGGAGCCACCGGGGAGCTGTTTTTT
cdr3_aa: CASRTGATGELFF

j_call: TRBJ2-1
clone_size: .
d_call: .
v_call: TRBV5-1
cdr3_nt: TGCGCCAGCAGCTTGACCCCAGCAACTACTAACAATGAGCAGTTCTTC
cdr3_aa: CASSLTPATTNNEQFF

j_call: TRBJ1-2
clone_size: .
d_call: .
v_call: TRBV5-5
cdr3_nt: TGTGCCAGCAGCTTGCCCACAGGGTCCGGCTACACCTTC
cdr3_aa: CASSLPTGSGYTF

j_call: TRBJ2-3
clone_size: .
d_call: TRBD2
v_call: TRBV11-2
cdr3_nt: TGTGCCAGCAGCTTAGCGGGGGGGCTAGATACGCAGTATTTT
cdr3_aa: CASSLAGGLDTQYF

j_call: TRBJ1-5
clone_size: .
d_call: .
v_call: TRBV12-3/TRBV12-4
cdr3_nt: TGTGCCAGCACATATACGGGGCCCCAGCATTTT
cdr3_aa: CASTYTGPQHF

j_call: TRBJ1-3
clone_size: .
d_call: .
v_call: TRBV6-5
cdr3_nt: TGTGCCAGCAGACCGCGTCCGAGCTCTGGAAACACCATATATTTT
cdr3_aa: CASRPRPSSGNTIYF

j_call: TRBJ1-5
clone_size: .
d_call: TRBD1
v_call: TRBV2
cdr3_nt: TGTGCCAGCAGTGTCGGCCGGGACAGGGTTCATCAGCCCCAGCATTTT
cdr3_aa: CASSVGRDRVHQPQHF

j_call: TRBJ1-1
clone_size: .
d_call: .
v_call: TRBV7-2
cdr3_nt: TGTGCCAGCAGCTTAGTAGAGGCAGCGAACACTGAAGCTTTCTTT
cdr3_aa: CASSLVEAANTEAFF

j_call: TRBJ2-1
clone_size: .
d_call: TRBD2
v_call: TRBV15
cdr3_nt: TGTGCCACCAGCAGAGGGGGTAGCGGGGCTTACAATGAGCAGTTCTTC
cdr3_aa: CATSRGGSGAYNEQFF

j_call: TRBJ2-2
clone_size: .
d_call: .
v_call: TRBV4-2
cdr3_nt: TGTGCCAGCAGAGGGGGGCAGCCGAACACCGGGGAGCTGTTTTTT
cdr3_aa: CASRGGQPNTGELFF

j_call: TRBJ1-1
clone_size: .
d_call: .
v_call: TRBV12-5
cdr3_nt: TGTGCTAGTGGATGGCGGCAGACGGACACTGAAGCTTTCTTT
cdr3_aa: CASGWRQTDTEAFF

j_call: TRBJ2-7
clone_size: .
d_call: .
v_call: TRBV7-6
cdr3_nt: TGTGCCAGCAGCTACCGGGACACCACCTCCTACGAGCAGTACTTC
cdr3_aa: CASSYRDTTSYEQYF

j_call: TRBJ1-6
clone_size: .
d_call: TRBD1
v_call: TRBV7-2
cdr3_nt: TGTGCCAGCAGCCGGGACAGGATGAATTCACCCCTCCACTTT
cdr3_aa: CASSRDRMNSPLHF

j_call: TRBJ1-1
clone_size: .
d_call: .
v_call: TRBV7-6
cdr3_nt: TGTGCCAGCAGCTCGGTCGGAGGGGTTGACGCTGAAGCTTTCTTT
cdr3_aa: CASSSVGGVDAEAFF

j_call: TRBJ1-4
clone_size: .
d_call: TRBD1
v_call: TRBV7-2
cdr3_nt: TGTGCCAGCAGCCCAGACAGGGGAAGGGGTGAAAAACTGTTTTTT
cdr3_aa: CASSPDRGRGEKLFF

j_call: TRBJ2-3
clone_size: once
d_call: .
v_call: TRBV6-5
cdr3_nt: TGTGCCAGCAGAGGGGGGGGACCAGATACGCAGTATTTT
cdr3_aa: CASRGGGPDTQYF

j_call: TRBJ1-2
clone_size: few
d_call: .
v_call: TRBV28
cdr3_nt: TGTGCCATCGCGGACAGCTATGGCTACACCTTC
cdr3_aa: CAIADSYGYTF

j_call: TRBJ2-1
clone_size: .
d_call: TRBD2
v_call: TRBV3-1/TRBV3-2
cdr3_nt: TGTGCCAGCAGCCGGCGCTTGGGAAGCGGGGAGGGGAATGAGCAGTTCTTC
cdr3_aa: CASSRRLGSGEGNEQFF

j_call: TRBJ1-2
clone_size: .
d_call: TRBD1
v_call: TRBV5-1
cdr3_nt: TGCGCCAGCAGCTTGGCCGGGACAGTAAGTCTCGCGCCAAATGGCTACACCTTC
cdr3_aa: CASSLAGTVSLAPNGYTF

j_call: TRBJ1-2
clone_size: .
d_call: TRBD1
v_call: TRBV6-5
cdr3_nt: TGTGCCAGCAACTCGCAGGGACAGGGCTATGGCTACACCTTC
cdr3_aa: CASNSQGQGYGYTF

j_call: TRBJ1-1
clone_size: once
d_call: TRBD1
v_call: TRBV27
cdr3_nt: TGTGCCAGCAGTACCGGACAGGGGGTAGCGAACACTGAAGCTTTCTTT
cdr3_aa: CASSTGQGVANTEAFF